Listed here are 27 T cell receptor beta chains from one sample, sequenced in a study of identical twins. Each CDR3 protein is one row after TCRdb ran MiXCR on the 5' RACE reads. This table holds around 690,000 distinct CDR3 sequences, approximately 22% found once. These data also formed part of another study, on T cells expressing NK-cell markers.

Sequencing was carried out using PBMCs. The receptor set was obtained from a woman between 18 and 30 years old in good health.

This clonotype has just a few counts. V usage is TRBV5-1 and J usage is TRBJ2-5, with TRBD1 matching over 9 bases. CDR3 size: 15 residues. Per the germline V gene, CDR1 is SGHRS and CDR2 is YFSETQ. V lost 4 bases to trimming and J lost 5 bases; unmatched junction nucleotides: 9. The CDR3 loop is CASSPDRGSRETQYF. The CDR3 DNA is TGCGCCAGCAGCCCAGACAGGGGGTCTAGGGAGACCCAGTACTTC. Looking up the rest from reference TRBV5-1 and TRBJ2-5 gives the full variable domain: KAGVTQTPRYLIKTRGQQVTLSCSPISGHRSVSWYQQTPGQGLQFLFEYFSETQRNKGNFPGRFSGRQFSNSRSEMNVSTLELGDSALYLCASSPDRGSRETQYFGPGTRLLVL.

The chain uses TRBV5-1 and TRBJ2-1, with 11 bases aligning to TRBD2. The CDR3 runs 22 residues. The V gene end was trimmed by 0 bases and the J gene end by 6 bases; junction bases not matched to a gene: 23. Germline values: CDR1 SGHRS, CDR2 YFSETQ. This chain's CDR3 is CASSLVSGLAGGQFLLANEQFF. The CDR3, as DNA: TGCGCCAGCAGCTTGGTGTCGGGGCTAGCGGGGGGCCAATTCCTCCTCGCCAATGAGCAGTTCTTC.

The CDR3 loop reads CASSLGQRSPLHF. The CDR3 region has the DNA TGTGCCAGCAGCTTAGGTCAGCGGTCACCCCTCCACTTT. The chain combines TRBV7-2 with TRBJ1-6; no firm D call. Trimming removed 1 base at V and 10 bases at J, with 8 bases between. The germline CDR1 and CDR2 sequences are SGHTA and FQGNSA. The CDR3 length is 13 residues.

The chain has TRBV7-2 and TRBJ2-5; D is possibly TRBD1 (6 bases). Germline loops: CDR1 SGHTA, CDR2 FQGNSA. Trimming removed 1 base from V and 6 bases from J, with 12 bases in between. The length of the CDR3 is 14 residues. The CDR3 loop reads CASSLDTGFQTQYF. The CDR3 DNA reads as TGTGCCAGCAGCTTAGATACAGGGTTCCAGACCCAGTACTTC.

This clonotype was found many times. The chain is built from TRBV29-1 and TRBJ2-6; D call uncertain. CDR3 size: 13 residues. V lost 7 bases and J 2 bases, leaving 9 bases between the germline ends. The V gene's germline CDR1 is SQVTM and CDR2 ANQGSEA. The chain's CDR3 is CSATVTGANVLTF. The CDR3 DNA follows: TGCAGCGCTACGGTGACTGGGGCCAACGTCCTGACTTTC.

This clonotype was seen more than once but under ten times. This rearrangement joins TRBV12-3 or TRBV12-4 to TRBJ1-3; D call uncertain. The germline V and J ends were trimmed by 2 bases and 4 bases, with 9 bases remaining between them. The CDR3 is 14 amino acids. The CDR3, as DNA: TGTGCCAGCAGTTTAAGGACGGGAGGAAACACCATATATTTT. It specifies CASSLRTGGNTIYF.

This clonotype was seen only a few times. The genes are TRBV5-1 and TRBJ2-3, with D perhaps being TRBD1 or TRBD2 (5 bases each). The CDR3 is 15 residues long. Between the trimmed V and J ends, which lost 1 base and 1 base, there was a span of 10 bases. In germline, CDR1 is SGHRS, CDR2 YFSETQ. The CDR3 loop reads CASSLNLGGTDTQYF. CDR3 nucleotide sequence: TGCGCCAGCAGCTTGAATCTGGGGGGCACAGATACGCAGTATTTT.

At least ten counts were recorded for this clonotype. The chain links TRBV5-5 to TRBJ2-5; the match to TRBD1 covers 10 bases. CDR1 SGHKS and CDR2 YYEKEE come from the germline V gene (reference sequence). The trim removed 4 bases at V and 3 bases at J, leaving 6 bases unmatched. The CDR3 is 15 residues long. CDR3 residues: CASSRPGTGEETQYF. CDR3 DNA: TGTGCCAGCAGCCGTCCCGGGACAGGGGAAGAGACCCAGTACTTC. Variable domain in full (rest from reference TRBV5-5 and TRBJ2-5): DAGVTQSPTHLIKTRGQQVTLRCSPISGHKSVSWYQQVLGQGPQFIFQYYEKEERGRGNFPDRFSARQFPNYSSELNVNALLLGDSALYLCASSRPGTGEETQYFGPGTRLLVL.

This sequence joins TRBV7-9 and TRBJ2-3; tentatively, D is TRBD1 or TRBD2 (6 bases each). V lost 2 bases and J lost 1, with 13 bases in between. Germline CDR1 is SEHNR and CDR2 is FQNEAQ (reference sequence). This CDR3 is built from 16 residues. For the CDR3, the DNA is TGTGCCAGCAGCTTACATGTCGGGGGCCGCACAGATACGCAGTATTTT. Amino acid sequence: CASSLHVGGRTDTQYF.

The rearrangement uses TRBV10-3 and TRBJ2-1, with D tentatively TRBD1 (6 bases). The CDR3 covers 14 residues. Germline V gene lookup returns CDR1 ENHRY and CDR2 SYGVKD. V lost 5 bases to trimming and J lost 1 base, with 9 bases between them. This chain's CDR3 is CAISQGLSYNEQFF. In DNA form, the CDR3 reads TGTGCCATCAGTCAGGGGCTGTCCTACAATGAGCAGTTCTTC.

The CDR3 bases are TGTGCCATCAGTGAGACAGGGAACACCGGGGAGCTGTTTTTT. This sequence encodes CAISETGNTGELFF. The rearrangement joins TRBV10-3 to TRBJ2-2; tentative D call: TRBD1 (5 bases). Germline V CDR1 and CDR2: ENHRY, SYGVKD. This CDR3 is built from 14 residues. V lost 2 bases to trimming and J lost 1 base, with 5 bases between them.

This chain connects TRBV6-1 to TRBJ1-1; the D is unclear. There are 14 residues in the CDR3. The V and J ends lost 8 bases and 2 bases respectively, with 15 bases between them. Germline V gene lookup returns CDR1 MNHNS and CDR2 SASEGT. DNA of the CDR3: TGTGCCAGCGCAAGGGTAGGACCCAACACTGAAGCTTTCTTT. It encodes CASARVGPNTEAFF.

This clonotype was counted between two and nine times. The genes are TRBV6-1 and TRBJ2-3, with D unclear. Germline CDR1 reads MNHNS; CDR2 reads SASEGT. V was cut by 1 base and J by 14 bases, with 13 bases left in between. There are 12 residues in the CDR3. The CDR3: CASSEVNLGRYF. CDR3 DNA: TGTGCCAGCAGTGAAGTGAACTTAGGCAGGTATTTT.

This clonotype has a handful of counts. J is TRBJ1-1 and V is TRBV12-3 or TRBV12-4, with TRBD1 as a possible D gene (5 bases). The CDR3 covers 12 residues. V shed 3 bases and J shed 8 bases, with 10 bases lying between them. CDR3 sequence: CASSFYGGEAFF. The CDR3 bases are TGTGCCAGCAGTTTTTATGGGGGAGAAGCTTTCTTT.

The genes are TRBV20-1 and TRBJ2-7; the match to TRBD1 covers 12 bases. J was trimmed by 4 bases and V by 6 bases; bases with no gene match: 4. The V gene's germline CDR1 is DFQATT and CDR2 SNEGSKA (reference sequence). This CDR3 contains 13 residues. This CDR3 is CSAGDRGRYEQYF. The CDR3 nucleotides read TGCAGTGCGGGGGACAGGGGGCGTTACGAGCAGTACTTC.

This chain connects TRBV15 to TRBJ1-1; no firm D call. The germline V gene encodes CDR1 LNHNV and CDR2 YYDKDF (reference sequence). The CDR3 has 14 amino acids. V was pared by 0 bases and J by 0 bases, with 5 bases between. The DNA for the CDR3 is TGTGCCACCAGCAGAGATCTTTTGAACACTGAAGCTTTCTTT. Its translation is CATSRDLLNTEAFF.

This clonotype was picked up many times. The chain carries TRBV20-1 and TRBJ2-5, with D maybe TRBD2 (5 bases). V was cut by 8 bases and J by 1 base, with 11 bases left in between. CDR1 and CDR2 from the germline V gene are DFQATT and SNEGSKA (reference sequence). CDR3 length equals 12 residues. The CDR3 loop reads CSPRGLQETQYF. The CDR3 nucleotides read TGCAGTCCCCGAGGGCTCCAAGAGACCCAGTACTTC.

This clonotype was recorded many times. In nucleotides, the CDR3 is TGTGCCAGCAGCTTAAAGGGATCGGAGCAGGGGTTCTTCTATGGCTACACCTTC. This encodes CASSLKGSEQGFFYGYTF. V usage is TRBV11-2 and J usage is TRBJ1-2; maybe TRBD1 (6 bases). V lost 2 bases and J 4 bases, leaving 23 bases between the germline ends. The CDR3 contains 18 residues. The germline CDR1 and CDR2 sequences are SGHAT and FQNNGV.

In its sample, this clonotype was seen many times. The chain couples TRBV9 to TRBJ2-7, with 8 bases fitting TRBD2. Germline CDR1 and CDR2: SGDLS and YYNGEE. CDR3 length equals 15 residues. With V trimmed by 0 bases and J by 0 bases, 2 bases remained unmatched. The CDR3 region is CASSVASGRSYEQYF. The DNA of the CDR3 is TGTGCCAGCAGCGTAGCTAGCGGGCGCTCCTACGAGCAGTACTTC.

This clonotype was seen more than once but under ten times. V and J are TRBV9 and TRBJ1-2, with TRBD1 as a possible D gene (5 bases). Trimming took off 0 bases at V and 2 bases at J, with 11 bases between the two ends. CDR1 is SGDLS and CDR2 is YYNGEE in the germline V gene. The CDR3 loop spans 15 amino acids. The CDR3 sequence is CASSVGSGSNYGYTF. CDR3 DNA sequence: TGTGCCAGCAGCGTAGGGTCAGGGTCCAACTATGGCTACACCTTC.

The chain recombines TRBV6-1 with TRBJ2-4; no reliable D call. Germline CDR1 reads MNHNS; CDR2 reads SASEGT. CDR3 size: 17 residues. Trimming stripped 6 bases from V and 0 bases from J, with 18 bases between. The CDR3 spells CASSLRPGNLAKNIQYF. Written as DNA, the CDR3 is TGTGCCAGCAGCCTTCGCCCGGGTAACCTAGCCAAAAACATTCAGTACTTC.

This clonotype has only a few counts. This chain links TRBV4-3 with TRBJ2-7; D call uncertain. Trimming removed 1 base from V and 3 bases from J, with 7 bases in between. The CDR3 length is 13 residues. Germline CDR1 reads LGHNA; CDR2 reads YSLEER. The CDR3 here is CASSQGTYYEQYF. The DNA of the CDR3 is TGCGCCAGCAGCCAAGGAACCTACTACGAGCAGTACTTC.

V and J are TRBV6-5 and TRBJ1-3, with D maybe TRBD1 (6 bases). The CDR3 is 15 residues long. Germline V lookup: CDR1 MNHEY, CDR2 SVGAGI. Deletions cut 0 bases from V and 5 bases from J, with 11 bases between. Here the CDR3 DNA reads TGTGCCAGCAGTTACTCGACAGGACAACGAAACACCATATATTTT. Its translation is CASSYSTGQRNTIYF.

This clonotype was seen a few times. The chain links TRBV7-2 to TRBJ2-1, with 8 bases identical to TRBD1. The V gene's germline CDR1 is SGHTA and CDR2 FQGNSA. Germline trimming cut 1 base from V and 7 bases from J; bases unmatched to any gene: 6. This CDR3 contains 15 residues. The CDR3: CASSLGQGTFNEQFF. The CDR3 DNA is TGTGCCAGCAGCTTAGGACAGGGGACTTTTAATGAGCAGTTCTTC.

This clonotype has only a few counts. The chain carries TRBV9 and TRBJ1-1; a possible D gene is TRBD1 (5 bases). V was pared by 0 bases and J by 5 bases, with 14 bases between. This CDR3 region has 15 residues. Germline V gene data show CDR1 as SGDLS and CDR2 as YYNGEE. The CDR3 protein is CASSVGAGWGTEAFF. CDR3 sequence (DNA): TGTGCCAGCAGCGTAGGCGCAGGGTGGGGAACTGAAGCTTTCTTT.

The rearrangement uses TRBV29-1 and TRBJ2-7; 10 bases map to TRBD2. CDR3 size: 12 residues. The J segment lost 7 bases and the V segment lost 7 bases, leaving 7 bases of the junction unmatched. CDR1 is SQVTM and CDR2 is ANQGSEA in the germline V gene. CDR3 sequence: CSGAGGFGEQYF. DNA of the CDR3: TGCAGCGGAGCGGGAGGGTTTGGGGAGCAGTACTTC.

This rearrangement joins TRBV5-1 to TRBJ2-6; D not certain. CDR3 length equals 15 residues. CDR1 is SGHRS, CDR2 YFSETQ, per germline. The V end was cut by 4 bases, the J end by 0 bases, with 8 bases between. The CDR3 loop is CASSVVFSGANVLTF. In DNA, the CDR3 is TGCGCCAGCAGCGTAGTGTTCTCTGGGGCCAACGTCCTGACTTTC.